This T cell receptor (beta chain) appears in the sequencing data of a study of shared clonotypes between healthy human individuals. Study-wide context: The plates for each donor numbered three CD4 naive, three CD4 memory, two CD8 naive and one CD8 memory.

Findings and limits, study-wide: Naive CD4 clonotypes were shared across a handful of donors at roughly 4.6%.

In the naive CD8 group, cells lacked CD45RO and were positively selected for CCR7, so terminally differentiated effector memory CD45RA+ cells were left out. All of the donors resided in Nashville, Tennessee, and each was a Caucasian adult. Comment on this clone: What it recognizes is unknown.

The CDR3 covers 13 residues. CDR1 is MGHRA, CDR2 YSYEKL, per germline. V shed 10 bases and J 3 bases; nucleotides not matched to a gene: 5. The authors distributed each subset's genomic DNA evenly over several immunoSEQ plates. Sequencing was performed with immunoSEQ multiplex PCR; in TCRdb, only in-frame clones are kept and a portion is missing. The sample records around 2.1 million clones, 93% being singletons. This sequence joins TRBV4-1 and TRBJ2-1; TRBD2 matches 8 bases. The sequence derives from a man aged 18 to 35 in good health. Some clones in this sample may be carry-over from other donors' samples. Sequenced material: naive CD8+ T cells from PBMCs. The CDR3 nucleotides are TGCGCCACATCGGGGGGGGGCTACAATGAGCAGTTCTTC. Amino acids: CATSGGGYNEQFF.